The rows below give T cell receptor beta chains drawn from one sample of a study of cytomegalovirus exposure and HLA in healthy donors. This table comes from immunoSEQ multiplex PCR, and its TCRdb copy is limited to in-frame clones, with some not included. The sample has about 330,000 clones; 87% are singletons. Specimen: PBMCs. These receptors were taken from a young woman in good health and CMV-seropositive. CDR3s include the opening cysteine and the closing phenylalanine or tryptophan. D genes are given only for firm matches. Expanded clones are given a class, and other clones once, few, many or no size at all.

TRBJ2-7 . . TRBV15 TGTGCCACCAGCAGAGATCTAGGGGAGGCCTACGAGCAGTACTTC CATSRDLGEAYEQYF
TRBJ2-1 . . TRBV20-1 TGCAGTGCTAGTGTCTCGGATGAGCAGTTCTTC CSASVSDEQFF
TRBJ1-2 . once TRBV9 TGTGCCAGCAGCGGAGGAGGGGGGTCATCGAGCCCCTATAACTATGGCTACACCTTC CASSGGGGSSSPYNYGYTF
TRBJ2-1 TRBD2 . TRBV4-3 TGCGCCAGCAGCCCGCGTCCCAGCGGGACCTTATTATACAATGAGCAGTTCTTC CASSPRPSGTLLYNEQFF
TRBJ1-1 . . TRBV6-6 TGTGCCAGCAGCCCTGGGGTTGAAGCTTTCTTT CASSPGVEAFF
TRBJ2-1 . . TRBV27 TGTGCCAGCAGTTTTCCGGGGAATGAGCAGTTCTTC CASSFPGNEQFF
TRBJ1-4 . . TRBV6-6 TGTGCCAGCAGCCCACGGGGGGCAACTAATGAAAAACTGTTTTTT CASSPRGATNEKLFF
TRBJ2-1 . . TRBV7-6 TGTGCCAGCAGCATACAGGGCCCCGAGCAGTTCTTC CASSIQGPEQFF
TRBJ2-3 TRBD2 . TRBV27 TGTGCCAGCCGCCGAACTCGACTAGCGGGGGATACAGATACGCAGTATTTT CASRRTRLAGDTDTQYF
TRBJ2-7 . . TRBV7-7 TGTGCCAGCAGCCCTGCGGCCGACTACGAGCAGTACTTC CASSPAADYEQYF
TRBJ1-5 . . TRBV7-9 TGTGCCAGCAGCTTAGGGGGCCTCAATCAGCCCCAGCATTTT CASSLGGLNQPQHF
TRBJ1-2 . . TRBV2 TGTGCCAGCAGTGAAGGAGGTCCACAGGGCTATGGCTACACCTTC CASSEGGPQGYGYTF
TRBJ2-7 TRBD1 . TRBV6-5 TGTGCCAGCAGTTACTCCGGACAGGCTTCCTACGAGCAGTACTTC CASSYSGQASYEQYF
TRBJ2-1 . . TRBV19 TGTGCCAGTAGTATCAGAACTAGCAGCAATGAGCAGTTCTTC CASSIRTSSNEQFF
TRBJ1-3 . . TRBV6-5 TGTGCCAGCCGAATTTCATCGAGCTCTGGAAACACCATATATTTT CASRISSSSGNTIYF
TRBJ1-1 . . TRBV18 TGTGCCAGCTCACGACCGGGCCGAGTCTCCGAAGCTTTCTTT CASSRPGRVSEAFF
TRBJ2-1 . . TRBV11-3 TGTGCCAGCAGCTTAGGTCAAACAGGGGAGGGGGGAGATGAGCAGTTCTTC CASSLGQTGEGGDEQFF